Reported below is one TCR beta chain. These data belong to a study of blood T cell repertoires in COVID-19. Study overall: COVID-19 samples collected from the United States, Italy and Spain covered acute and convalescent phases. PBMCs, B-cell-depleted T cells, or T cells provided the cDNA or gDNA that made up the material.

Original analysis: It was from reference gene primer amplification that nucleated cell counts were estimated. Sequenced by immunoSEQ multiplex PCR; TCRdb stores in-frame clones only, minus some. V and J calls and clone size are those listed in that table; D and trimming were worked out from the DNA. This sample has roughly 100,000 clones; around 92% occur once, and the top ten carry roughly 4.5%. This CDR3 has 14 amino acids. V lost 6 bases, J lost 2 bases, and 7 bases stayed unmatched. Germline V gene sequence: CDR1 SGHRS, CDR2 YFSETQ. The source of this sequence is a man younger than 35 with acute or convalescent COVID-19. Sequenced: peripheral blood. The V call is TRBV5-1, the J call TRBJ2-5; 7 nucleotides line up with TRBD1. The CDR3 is CASTRTGAQETQYF. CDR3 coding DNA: TGCGCCAGCACCCGGACAGGCGCTCAAGAGACCCAGTACTTC.